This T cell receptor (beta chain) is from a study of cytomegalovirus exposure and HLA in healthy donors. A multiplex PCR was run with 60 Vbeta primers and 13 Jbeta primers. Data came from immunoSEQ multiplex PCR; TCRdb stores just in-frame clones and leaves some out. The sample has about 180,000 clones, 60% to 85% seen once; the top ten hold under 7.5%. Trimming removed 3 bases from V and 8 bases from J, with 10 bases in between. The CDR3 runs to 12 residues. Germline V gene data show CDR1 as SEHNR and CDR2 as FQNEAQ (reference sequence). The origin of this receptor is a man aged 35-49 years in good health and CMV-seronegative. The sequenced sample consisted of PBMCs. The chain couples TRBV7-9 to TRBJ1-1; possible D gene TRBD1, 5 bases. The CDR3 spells CASSFQGPEAFF. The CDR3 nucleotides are TGTGCCAGCAGCTTCCAGGGCCCCGAAGCTTTCTTT.